These 25 T cell receptor beta chains originate from one sample sequenced in a study of untreated major depressive disorder. Libraries were prepared by immunoSEQ multiplex PCR; TCRdb keeps only in-frame clonotypes and omits some of them. The sample lists 20,000 to 25,000 clones, around nine tenths occurring once. The sequenced sample consisted of CD4+ T cells from PBMCs. These TCRs come from a woman between 40 and 50 years old in good health.

The gene calls are TRBV4-1 and TRBJ1-4, with D possibly being TRBD1 (5 bases). Germline loops: CDR1 MGHRA, CDR2 YSYEKL. The length of the CDR3 is 18 residues. With 1 base removed from V and 7 bases from J, the gap between germline ends came to 22 bases. CDR3 in DNA: TGCGCCAGCAGCCAAGTCCCTGAGGACACTGGGAGAATTGAAAAACTGTTTTTT. It codes for CASSQVPEDTGRIEKLFF.

This clone was observed a single time. V gene TRBV4-3 combines with J gene TRBJ2-2, with D hard to call. There are 16 residues in the CDR3. Germline V gives CDR1 LGHNA, CDR2 YSLEER. The V and J ends lost 1 base and 8 bases respectively, with 17 bases between them. The CDR3: CASSQATSRVTGELFF. The CDR3 nucleotides read TGCGCCAGCAGCCAAGCTACTTCTAGAGTAACGGGGGAGCTGTTTTTT.

This chain links TRBV28 with TRBJ1-2; no clear D. With 4 bases removed from V and 4 bases from J, the gap between germline ends came to 16 bases. CDR1 and CDR2 (germline): MDHEN, SYDVKM. This CDR3 has 15 residues. CDR3 amino acids: CASSSNSPEGYGYTF. The DNA of the CDR3 is TGTGCCAGCAGTTCCAACTCGCCCGAGGGCTATGGCTACACCTTC.

This CDR3 is CASSRQGIMNTEAFF. Here the CDR3 DNA reads TGTGCCAGCAGCCGACAGGGAATCATGAACACTGAAGCTTTCTTT. This chain uses TRBV7-2 with TRBJ1-1; 7 bases line up with TRBD1. Trimming removed 5 bases from V and 0 bases from J; junction bases left unmatched: 6. CDR3 length equals 15 residues. Germline V gene sequence: CDR1 SGHTA, CDR2 FQGNSA.

The chain's CDR3 is CASSRTVETQYF. The CDR3 region has the DNA TGTGCCAGCAGCCGGACCGTAGAGACCCAGTACTTC. The V and J genes are TRBV7-2 and TRBJ2-5; D unclear. CDR1 SGHTA and CDR2 FQGNSA come from the germline V gene. Trimming took 5 bases from V and 4 from J, leaving 8 bases between them. CDR3 length: 12 amino acids.

This chain connects TRBV6-5 to TRBJ2-7, with a weak D call TRBD2 (6 bases). V was pared by 6 bases and J by 3 bases, with 12 bases between. The CDR3 has 13 residues. From germline, CDR1 is MNHEY and CDR2 SVGAGI. CDR3 coding DNA: TGTGCCAGCAGGCAGTCGGGAGTCTACGAGCAGTACTTC. Amino acids: CASRQSGVYEQYF.

The V gene is TRBV11-2, the J gene TRBJ2-7; D not resolved. The V end was cut by 0 bases, the J end by 5 bases, with 14 bases between. This CDR3 has 15 residues. Germline assignment: CDR1 SGHAT and CDR2 FQNNGV. For the CDR3, the DNA is TGTGCCAGCAGCTTAGAGACCGAGAGGTTCCACGAGCAGTACTTC. Its protein product is CASSLETERFHEQYF.

This clone was observed a handful of times. CDR3 DNA sequence: TGTGCCAGCAGCTTATCGACTTTAGCCAAAAACATTCAGTACTTC. Its protein product is CASSLSTLAKNIQYF. The chain links TRBV7-2 to TRBJ2-4; D unresolved. Germline assignment: CDR1 SGHTA and CDR2 FQGNSA. The CDR3 runs to 15 residues. V was clipped by 2 bases and J by 0 bases, with 8 bases between them.

This chain connects TRBV4-1 to TRBJ1-4, with TRBD1 as a possible D gene (6 bases). V was pared by 1 base and J by 8 bases, with 17 bases between. CDR1 MGHRA and CDR2 YSYEKL come from the germline V gene. This CDR3 comprises 16 residues. The CDR3 bases are TGCGCCAGCAGCCAAGGCGACGGACAGTGGCAGGAAAAACTGTTTTTT. It yields the protein CASSQGDGQWQEKLFF.

The chain recombines TRBV28 with TRBJ1-2; no definite D call. This CDR3 has 14 residues. The V gene lost 10 bases and the J gene lost 6 bases, with 21 bases spanning the gap. The V gene's germline CDR1 is MDHEN and CDR2 SYDVKM. DNA of the CDR3: TGTGCCACTGGAATGGTAGTATTTTTAGATGGCTACACCTTC. Encoded protein: CATGMVVFLDGYTF.

This clone was observed a few times. The chain recombines TRBV7-9 with TRBJ2-5; 7 bases are a match to TRBD2. J was trimmed by 4 bases and V by 6 bases; bases with no gene match: 14. CDR1 is SEHNR, CDR2 FQNEAQ, per germline (reference sequence). The CDR3 totals 16 residues. The CDR3: CASRPPRTSVVETQYF. CDR3 in DNA: TGTGCCAGCAGGCCTCCAAGGACTAGTGTTGTAGAGACCCAGTACTTC.

CDR3 sequence: CASRGMQGLHTEAFF. As DNA, the CDR3 is TGTGCCAGCAGGGGAATGCAGGGTTTACACACTGAAGCTTTCTTT. The J gene is TRBJ1-1, the V gene TRBV6-1; tentative D call: TRBD1 (5 bases). This CDR3 is 15 amino acids long. From germline, CDR1 is MNHNS and CDR2 SASEGT. Trimming stripped 6 bases from V and 3 bases from J, with 17 bases between.

This clone was seen a few times. The V gene is TRBV5-1, the J gene TRBJ1-2; D is uncertain. Between the trimmed V and J ends, which lost 0 bases and 3 bases, there was a span of 6 bases. The CDR3 has 13 amino acids. Germline V gene lookup returns CDR1 SGHRS and CDR2 YFSETQ. The CDR3 protein is CASSLDPDYGYTF. CDR3 DNA: TGCGCCAGCAGCTTGGACCCCGACTATGGCTACACCTTC.

This clone was observed once. The CDR3 DNA sequence: TGTGCCATCAGGCAAGCCGGGACAGTTAATTCACCCCTCCACTTT. Translated, it gives CAIRQAGTVNSPLHF. V gene TRBV10-3 combines with J gene TRBJ1-6; 7 bases line up with TRBD1. After removal of 6 bases from V and 6 bases from J, the junction contained 8 bases not matched to a gene. Germline CDR1 is ENHRY and CDR2 is SYGVKD. The CDR3 length is 15 residues.

This chain joins TRBV28 and TRBJ1-5; D unclear. The length of the CDR3 is 12 residues. Germline CDR1 MDHEN, CDR2 SYDVKM. Trimming removed 1 base at V and 5 bases at J, with 3 bases between. The CDR3 here is CASSLSDQPQHF. CDR3 nucleotides: TGTGCCAGCAGTTTATCGGATCAGCCCCAGCATTTT.

The rearrangement uses TRBV30 and TRBJ2-2; possibly TRBD1 or TRBD2 for D (6 bases each). This CDR3 spans 14 amino acids. The V gene lost 2 bases and the J gene lost 5 bases, with 12 bases spanning the gap. Germline V gene sequence: CDR1 GTSNPN, CDR2 SVGIG (reference sequence). The chain's CDR3 is CAWSIGGQTGELFF. In DNA, the CDR3 is TGTGCCTGGAGTATAGGGGGGCAAACCGGGGAGCTGTTTTTT.

This clone has just one count. The genes are TRBV18 and TRBJ2-7; D is unclear. CDR3 size: 16 residues. Germline V CDR1 and CDR2: KGHSH, LQKENI. V dropped 0 bases and J dropped 2 bases, with 14 bases sitting between them. Written as DNA, the CDR3 is TGTGCCAGCTCACCACCGGGGTCCGGGTCGACCTACGAGCAGTACTTC. This gives the protein CASSPPGSGSTYEQYF. The variable domain in full, completed from reference TRBV18 and TRBJ2-7, reads NAGVMQNPRHLVRRRGQEARLRCSPMKGHSHVYWYRQLPEEGLKFMVYLQKENIIDESGMPKERFSAEFPKEGPSILRIQQVVRGDSAAYFCASSPPGSGSTYEQYFGPGTRLTVT.

This clone has more than one count but fewer than ten. This chain links TRBV21-1 with TRBJ1-1; the D call in the table, TRBD1, was not verified against the DNA. TRBV21-1 is a pseudogene. CDR3 size: 16 residues. The CDR3 loop reads CASSRGRVPGRTEAFF. The DNA of the CDR3 is TGTGCCAGCAGCAGGGGGCGCGTTCCCGGTAGGACTGAAGCTTTCTTT.

This clone appeared once. The rearrangement uses TRBV6-1 and TRBJ2-3; no firm D call. Germline lookup yields CDR1 MNHNS and CDR2 SASEGT. V was pared by 4 bases and J by 6 bases, with 11 bases between. This CDR3 contains 13 residues. CDR3 residues: CASSVHLLDTQYF. The CDR3 region has the DNA TGTGCCAGCAGTGTTCACCTTCTCGATACGCAGTATTTT.

The chain has TRBV28 and TRBJ2-7; maybe TRBD1 (6 bases). The CDR3 totals 14 residues. CDR1 and CDR2 from the germline V gene are MDHEN and SYDVKM. Trimming cost V 6 bases and J 6 bases, with 18 bases left between them. CDR3 bases: TGTGCCAGCAGCCGTGGACAGTCGTGGGTCGAGCAGTACGTC. Translation: CASSRGQSWVEQYV.

Only one count was recorded for this clone. The V and J genes are TRBV27 and TRBJ1-1; D is possibly TRBD1 (5 bases). Germline V gene data show CDR1 as MNHEY and CDR2 as SMNVEV (reference sequence). The CDR3 has 14 amino acids. The V and J ends lost 6 bases and 3 bases respectively, with 14 bases between them. CDR3 sequence reads: CASSTLQGHTEAFF. CDR3 DNA: TGTGCCAGCAGCACCCTCCAGGGACACACTGAAGCTTTCTTT.

The genes are TRBV25-1 and TRBJ2-7; 9 nucleotides match TRBD1. The CDR3 extends over 14 amino acids. Trimming cost V 3 bases and J 4 bases; bases outside gene matches: 4. Per the germline V gene, CDR1 is MGHDK and CDR2 is SYGVNS. The CDR3 loop reads CASSDDRGAYEQYV. The CDR3 DNA is TGTGCCAGCAGTGACGACAGGGGGGCTTACGAGCAGTACGTC.

The sample holds a few counts of this clone. The CDR3 loop reads CASSPPGGGELFF. CDR3 in DNA: TGCGCCAGCAGCCCCCCGGGGGGCGGGGAGCTGTTTTTT. This chain links TRBV5-1 with TRBJ2-2, with TRBD2 matching 7 bases. Trimming took 4 bases from V and 7 from J; bases not matched to a gene: 4. The CDR3 runs to 13 residues. CDR1 and CDR2 from the germline V gene are SGHRS and YFSETQ.

The rearrangement uses TRBV5-6 and TRBJ1-2, with D perhaps matching TRBD1 (5 bases). The V gene lost 1 base and the J gene lost 4 bases, with 11 bases spanning the gap. Germline V gives CDR1 SGHDT, CDR2 YYEEEE. The CDR3 has 14 amino acids. This chain's CDR3 is CASSLIGVGYGYTF. The CDR3 DNA reads as TGTGCCAGCAGCTTGATAGGGGTCGGCTATGGCTACACCTTC.

The chain links TRBV7-2 to TRBJ2-3, with D uncertain. V was shortened by 2 bases and J by 10 bases, with 13 bases between the two germline ends. The CDR3 length is 13 residues. Germline loops: CDR1 SGHTA, CDR2 FQGNSA. CDR3 in amino acids: CASSLSPGVAQYF. CDR3 sequence (DNA): TGTGCCAGCAGCTTAAGTCCTGGGGTGGCGCAGTATTTT.